These 25 T cell receptor beta chains came from one sample sequenced in a study of identical twins. TCRdb reprocessed the 5' RACE reads with MiXCR, giving one entry per CDR3 protein. Altogether 120,000 to 150,000 distinct CDR3 sequences are present, around 3.5% being singletons, with the ten largest covering more than 7%. The sequencing sample was made of memory T cells sorted from blood. These receptors originate from a man younger than 30 in good health.

The table lists this clonotype with many counts. The V gene is TRBV7-7, the J gene TRBJ2-1; D is possibly TRBD2 (6 bases). Trimming pared 3 bases from V and 3 bases from J, leaving 12 bases between. CDR3 length equals 15 residues. Germline CDR1 SSHAT, CDR2 FNYEAQ (reference sequence). The CDR3 reads CASSFRLGDYNEQFF. The CDR3 DNA follows: TGTGCCAGCAGCTTCCGACTAGGGGACTACAATGAGCAGTTCTTC.

This clonotype was counted at least ten times. The CDR3 loop reads CASSPHRGVDEQFF. In nucleotides, the CDR3 is TGTGCCAGCAGTCCTCATCGAGGAGTCGATGAGCAGTTCTTC. The chain has TRBV25-1 and TRBJ2-1; no clear D gene. The CDR3 covers 14 residues. The germline gives CDR1 MGHDK, CDR2 SYGVNS. V was cut by 5 bases and J by 8 bases, with 16 bases left in between.

This clonotype appeared many times. This chain joins TRBV14 and TRBJ1-2, with 9 bases that match TRBD1. V lost 0 bases to trimming and J lost 8 bases; unmatched junction nucleotides: 10. Germline CDR1 SGHDN, CDR2 FVKESK. The CDR3 runs 16 residues. In DNA form, the CDR3 reads TGTGCCAGCAGCCAAGACCCCGGGACAGGGTCGAGAGGCTACACCTTC. Its translation is CASSQDPGTGSRGYTF.

The chain uses TRBV11-3 and TRBJ2-1; 10 bases are a match to TRBD1. Looked up from germline, CDR1 is SGHNT and CDR2 is YENEEA. The CDR3 covers 16 residues. V lost 5 bases to trimming and J lost 7 bases; unmatched junction nucleotides: 11. The DNA of the CDR3 is TGTGCCAGCAGCCTTAGACCGGGACAGGGGCAAAATGAGCAGTTCTTC. This sequence encodes CASSLRPGQGQNEQFF.

The table lists this clonotype with a few counts. The chain couples TRBV5-1 to TRBJ2-1; D is unclear. CDR3 length: 16 amino acids. V dropped 4 bases and J dropped 0 bases, with 14 bases sitting between them. CDR1 and CDR2 (germline): SGHRS, YFSETQ. This CDR3 reads CASSLGLRGSYNEQFF. CDR3 coding DNA: TGCGCCAGCAGCCTCGGGTTAAGAGGCTCCTACAATGAGCAGTTCTTC.

There are many counts of this clonotype. The chain recombines TRBV20-1 with TRBJ1-2; 11 nucleotides align to TRBD1. The CDR3 runs to 14 residues. The V and J ends lost 3 bases and 8 bases, in that order; junction bases with no gene match: 8. Germline-derived CDR1 and CDR2 are DFQATT and SNEGSKA (reference sequence). The CDR3 bases are TGCAGTGCTAGTCCGGGACAGGGGGATTACGGCTACACCTTC. Protein sequence: CSASPGQGDYGYTF.

This sequence joins TRBV19 and TRBJ2-2, with TRBD2 matching 9 bases. The CDR3 loop spans 15 amino acids. The germline V gene encodes CDR1 LNHDA and CDR2 SQIVND (reference sequence). V lost 0 bases, J lost 4 bases, and 0 bases stayed unmatched. CDR3 bases: TGTGCCAGTAGTATAGAAGCGGGAGGCACCGGGGAGCTGTTTTTT. The encoded protein is CASSIEAGGTGELFF.

A remark on this clonotype: Given a much more abundant clone one base away, this may be a read error. This is likely a read error, given that the CDR3 carries no conserved phenylalanine or tryptophan at its end. The CDR3 region has the DNA TGTGCCAGCAGTTTCGACAGAAGGAATGAGCAGTTCTCC. Protein product: CASSFDRRNEQFS. V is TRBV27 and J is TRBJ2-1; weak D call: TRBD1 (5 bases). Germline CDR1 reads MNHEY; CDR2 reads SMNVEV (reference sequence). Between the trimmed V and J ends, which lost 3 bases and 7 bases, there was a span of 10 bases. The CDR3 is made up of 13 amino acids.

This clonotype was seen at least ten times. For the CDR3, the DNA is TGCAGTGCTAGAGGGATGGGGATGAACACTGAAGCTTTCTTT. Translated, it gives CSARGMGMNTEAFF. This sequence joins TRBV20-1 and TRBJ1-1, with D hard to call. V was clipped by 1 base and J by 0 bases, with 9 bases between them. CDR1 is DFQATT and CDR2 is SNEGSKA in the germline V gene (reference sequence). This CDR3 contains 14 residues.

This clonotype was observed a few times. This chain connects TRBV5-1 to TRBJ2-1; TRBD1 is a possible D gene (7 bases). Germline V gene sequence: CDR1 SGHRS, CDR2 YFSETQ. Deletions cut 3 bases from V and 8 bases from J, with 18 bases between. The CDR3 spans 15 residues. CDR3 amino acids: CASSSARTGEDEQFF. The DNA of the CDR3 is TGCGCCAGCAGCTCGGCACGTACAGGGGAGGATGAGCAGTTCTTC.

This clonotype was counted many times. The J gene is TRBJ2-6, the V gene TRBV24-1; possibly TRBD2 for D (5 bases). V lost 9 bases and J lost 10, with 12 bases in between. Germline CDR1 and CDR2: KGHDR and SFDVKD. CDR3 length: 12 residues. In DNA form, the CDR3 reads TGTGCCACCCGAGGGAACGAAAACGTCCTGACTTTC. This gives the protein CATRGNENVLTF.

This clonotype was counted ten times or more. CDR3 nucleotide sequence: TGCGCCAGCAGCCGTAATGGAGTCATGAACACTGAAGCTTTCTTT. This translates into CASSRNGVMNTEAFF. This sequence joins TRBV5-1 and TRBJ1-1; the D is unclear. This CDR3 contains 15 residues. Trimming removed 4 bases from V and 0 bases from J, with 13 bases in between. Germline V gives CDR1 SGHRS, CDR2 YFSETQ.

This clonotype was detected many times. V and J are TRBV20-1 and TRBJ2-3; 7 nucleotides align to TRBD2. V lost 7 bases, J lost 4 bases, and 8 bases stayed unmatched. Germline CDR1 is DFQATT and CDR2 is SNEGSKA (reference sequence). The CDR3 runs 13 residues. The CDR3 coding sequence is TGCAGTGTTAGGAGGGCGGGAGCAGATACGCAGTATTTT. This gives the protein CSVRRAGADTQYF.

This clonotype was recorded many times. The chain has TRBV11-3 and TRBJ2-7, with 14 bases that match TRBD2. CDR1 SGHNT and CDR2 YENEEA come from the germline V gene. The V segment lost 3 bases and the J segment 3 bases; nucleotides outside the gene matches: 10. The CDR3 sequence is 18 residues long. In DNA form, the CDR3 reads TGTGCCAGCAGCTTCGGGACTAGCGGGAGCCGAAGGGGCTACGAGCAGTACTTC. It is translated as CASSFGTSGSRRGYEQYF.

This clonotype was recorded at least ten times. CDR3 coding DNA: TGCGCCAGCAGCTTGGATCCCTCCACGAACACTGAAGCTTTCTTT. Amino acid sequence: CASSLDPSTNTEAFF. J is TRBJ1-1 and V is TRBV5-1; D uncertain. Trimming cost V 0 bases and J 1 base, with 10 bases left between them. The CDR3 is made up of 15 amino acids. Per germline, CDR1 SGHRS and CDR2 YFSETQ.

This clonotype was counted many times. V usage is TRBV11-2 and J usage is TRBJ2-1; D not certain. V dropped 5 bases and J dropped 10 bases, with 9 bases sitting between them. Germline V lookup: CDR1 SGHAT, CDR2 FQNNGV. CDR3 length equals 11 residues. Here the CDR3 reads CASSHGIEQFF. The CDR3 coding sequence is TGTGCCAGCAGCCATGGGATAGAGCAGTTCTTC.

This clonotype occurred a few times. V gene TRBV18 combines with J gene TRBJ1-3; unclear D gene. CDR1 and CDR2 from the germline V gene are KGHSH and LQKENI. Deletions cut 5 bases from V and 0 bases from J, with 8 bases between. CDR3 size: 14 residues. CDR3 residues: CASSTGNSGNTIYF. The CDR3, as DNA: TGTGCCAGCTCAACGGGTAACTCTGGAAACACCATATATTTT.

J is TRBJ1-1 and V is TRBV5-8, with no clear D. With 4 bases removed from V and 0 bases from J, the gap between germline ends came to 16 bases. The germline CDR1 and CDR2 sequences are SGHTS and YDEGEE. This CDR3 is built from 16 residues. The CDR3 sequence: CASSPYRLALNTEAFF. CDR3 DNA: TGTGCCAGCAGCCCGTACCGATTAGCCTTGAACACTGAAGCTTTCTTT.

This clonotype has a count of ten or more. The rearrangement joins TRBV7-2 to TRBJ2-7, with 12 bases matching TRBD2. This CDR3 has 16 residues. CDR1 SGHTA and CDR2 FQGNSA come from the germline V gene. With 1 base clipped from V and 5 bases from J, the junction kept 6 bases outside the gene matches. This CDR3 is CASSLGLGLAGHEQYF. The CDR3 DNA reads as TGTGCCAGCAGCTTAGGACTTGGACTAGCGGGACACGAGCAGTACTTC.

This clonotype has ten or more counts. The chain employs TRBV9 and TRBJ1-5; unclear D gene. Trimming removed 0 bases from V and 6 bases from J, with 13 bases in between. The V gene's germline CDR1 is SGDLS and CDR2 YYNGEE. CDR3 length equals 15 residues. The CDR3 here is CASSVDDYNSQPQHF. The CDR3 DNA reads as TGTGCCAGCAGCGTAGACGACTATAACAGTCAGCCCCAGCATTTT.

The sample holds many counts of this clonotype. V gene TRBV12-3 or TRBV12-4 combines with J gene TRBJ2-5; 7 nucleotides agree with TRBD1. With 5 bases clipped from V and 3 bases from J, the junction kept 3 bases outside the gene matches. The CDR3 consists of 13 residues. CDR3 sequence reads: CASSGDREETQYF. CDR3 bases: TGTGCCAGCAGTGGGGACAGAGAAGAGACCCAGTACTTC.

This clonotype was recorded at least ten times. The rearrangement joins TRBV29-1 to TRBJ2-7; 8 bases fit TRBD2. CDR3 length: 14 residues. The V gene end was trimmed by 4 bases and the J gene end by 6 bases; junction bases not matched to a gene: 11. Per germline, CDR1 SQVTM and CDR2 ANQGSEA. The CDR3 DNA sequence: TGCAGCGTTGGGGGGGCGGGGGGAAATCGCGAGCAGTACGTC. As protein: CSVGGAGGNREQYV.

This chain joins TRBV6-2 or TRBV6-3 and TRBJ2-7, with D tentatively TRBD1 or TRBD2 (5 bases each). The ends were cut back, 6 bases at V and 0 bases at J, with 12 bases in the middle. The CDR3 has 14 amino acids. Per germline, CDR1 MNHEY and CDR2 SVGEGT. As DNA, the CDR3 is TGTGCCAGCAGGAGGGGTGCAGGCTCCTACGAGCAGTACTTC. As protein: CASRRGAGSYEQYF.

This clonotype was seen at least ten times. This chain uses TRBV12-3 or TRBV12-4 with TRBJ2-3, with a weak D call TRBD2 (5 bases). Deletions cut 5 bases from V and 7 bases from J, with 10 bases between. This CDR3 comprises 12 residues. The CDR3 sequence is CASSPPSYTQYF. As DNA, the CDR3 is TGTGCCAGCAGTCCTCCTAGCTATACGCAGTATTTT.

This clonotype was seen repeatedly, ten times or more. This chain uses TRBV5-1 with TRBJ2-7; D uncertain. The CDR3 is 15 residues long. From germline, CDR1 is SGHRS and CDR2 YFSETQ. V lost 2 bases and J 2 bases, leaving 14 bases between the germline ends. The CDR3 nucleotides are TGCGCCAGCAGCTTAAATGTAGACCGCCCCTACGAGCAGTACTTC. Protein product: CASSLNVDRPYEQYF.